The clone carrying this TCR beta chain was recorded once. A read error may produce the germline difference seen at one junction end. Distinct nucleotide sequences in the sample also encode this CDR3. TCRdb keeps only in-frame clones here, not all; method: immunoSEQ multiplex PCR. The data hold about 180,000 clones, with roughly 80% observed a single time. This entry is derived from a study of blood T cell repertoires in COVID-19. Study context: Acute and convalescent COVID-19 samples came from the United States, Italy and Spain.

Sequences were obtained from peripheral blood. This clonotype was sampled from a woman in her 70s with acute or convalescent COVID-19.

CDR3 in DNA: TGTGCCAGCAGCCGTCAGGGGGCAATAACCGGGGAGCTATTTTTT. This sequence encodes CASSRQGAITGELFF. This sequence joins TRBV11-1 and TRBJ2-2, with 8 nucleotides matching TRBD1. Germline assignment: CDR1 SGHAT and CDR2 FQDESV (reference sequence). This CDR3 contains 15 residues. The full variable domain, its missing parts supplied by reference TRBV11-1 and TRBJ2-2, is EAEVAQSPRYKITEKSQAVAFWCDPISGHATLYWYRQILGQGPELLVQFQDESVVDDSQLPKDRFSAERLKGVDSTLKIQPAELGDSAMYLCASSRQGAITGELFFGEGSRLTVL.